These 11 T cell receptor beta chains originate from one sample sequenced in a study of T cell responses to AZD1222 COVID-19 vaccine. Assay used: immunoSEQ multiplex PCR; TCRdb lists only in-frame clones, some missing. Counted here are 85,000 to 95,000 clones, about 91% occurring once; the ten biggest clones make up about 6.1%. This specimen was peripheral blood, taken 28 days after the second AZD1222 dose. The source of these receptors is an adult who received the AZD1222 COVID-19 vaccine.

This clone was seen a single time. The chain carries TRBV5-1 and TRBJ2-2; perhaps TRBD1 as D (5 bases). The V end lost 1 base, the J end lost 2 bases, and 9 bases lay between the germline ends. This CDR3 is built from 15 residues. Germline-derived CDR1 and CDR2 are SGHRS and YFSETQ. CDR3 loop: CASSLYRGNTGELFF. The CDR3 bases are TGCGCCAGCAGCTTGTATAGGGGAAACACCGGGGAGCTGTTTTTT.

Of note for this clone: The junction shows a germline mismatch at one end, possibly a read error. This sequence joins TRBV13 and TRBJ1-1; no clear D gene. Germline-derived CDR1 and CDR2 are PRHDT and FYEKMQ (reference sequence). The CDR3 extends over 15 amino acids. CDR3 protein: CASSRGPIGNAEAFF. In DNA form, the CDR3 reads TGTGCCAGCAGCCGAGGCCCTATTGGGAACGCTGAAGCTTTCTTT.

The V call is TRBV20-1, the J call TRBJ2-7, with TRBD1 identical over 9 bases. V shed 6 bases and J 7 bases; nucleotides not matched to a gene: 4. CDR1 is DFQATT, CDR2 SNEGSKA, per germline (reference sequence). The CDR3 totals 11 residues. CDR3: CSAGTGSEQYF. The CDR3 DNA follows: TGCAGTGCCGGGACAGGGTCTGAGCAGTACTTC.

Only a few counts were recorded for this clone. The CDR3 sequence: CASSRDGAGGQPQHF. DNA of the CDR3: TGCGCCAGCAGCCGTGACGGGGCGGGCGGTCAGCCCCAGCATTTT. J is TRBJ1-5 and V is TRBV4-1; D may be TRBD1 (5 bases). The CDR3 is 15 residues long. Germline CDR1 and CDR2: MGHRA and YSYEKL. Trimming cost V 4 bases and J 6 bases, with 16 bases left between them.

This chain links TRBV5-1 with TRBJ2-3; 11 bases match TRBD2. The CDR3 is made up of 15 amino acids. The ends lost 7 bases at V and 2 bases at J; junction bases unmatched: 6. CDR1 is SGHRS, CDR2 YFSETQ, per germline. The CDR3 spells CASRELAGVTDTQYF. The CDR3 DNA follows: TGCGCCAGCCGAGAACTAGCGGGGGTCACAGATACGCAGTATTTT.

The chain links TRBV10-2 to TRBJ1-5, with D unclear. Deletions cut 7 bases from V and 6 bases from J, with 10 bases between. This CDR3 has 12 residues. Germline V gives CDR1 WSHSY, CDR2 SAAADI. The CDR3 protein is CASTGVGQPQHF. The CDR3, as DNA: TGCGCCAGCACGGGCGTCGGTCAGCCCCAGCATTTT.

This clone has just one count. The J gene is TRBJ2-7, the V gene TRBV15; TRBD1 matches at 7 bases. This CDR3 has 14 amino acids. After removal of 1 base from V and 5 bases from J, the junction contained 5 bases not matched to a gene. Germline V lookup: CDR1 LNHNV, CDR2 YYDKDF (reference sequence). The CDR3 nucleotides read TGTGCCACCAGCAGAGCAGACAGGGATCACGAGCAGTACTTC. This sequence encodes CATSRADRDHEQYF.

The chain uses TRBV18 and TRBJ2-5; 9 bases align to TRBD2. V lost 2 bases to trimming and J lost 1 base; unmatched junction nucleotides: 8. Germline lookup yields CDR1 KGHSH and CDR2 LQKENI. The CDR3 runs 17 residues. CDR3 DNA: TGTGCCAGCTCACCAAAGGGAATAGCGGGGGTCCAAGAGACCCAGTACTTC. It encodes CASSPKGIAGVQETQYF.

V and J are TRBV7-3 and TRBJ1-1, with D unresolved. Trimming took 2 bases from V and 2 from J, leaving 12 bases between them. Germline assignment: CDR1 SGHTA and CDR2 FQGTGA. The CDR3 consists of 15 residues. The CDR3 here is CASSLEGRRNTEAFF. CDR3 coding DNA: TGTGCCAGCAGCTTAGAAGGGCGGAGAAACACTGAAGCTTTCTTT.

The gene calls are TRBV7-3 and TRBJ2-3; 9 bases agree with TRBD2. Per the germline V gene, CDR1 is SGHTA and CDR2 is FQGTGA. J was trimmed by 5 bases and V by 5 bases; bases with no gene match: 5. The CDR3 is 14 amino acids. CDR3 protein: CASSEGLARDTQYF. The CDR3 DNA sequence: TGTGCCAGCAGCGAGGGACTAGCTAGAGATACGCAGTATTTT.

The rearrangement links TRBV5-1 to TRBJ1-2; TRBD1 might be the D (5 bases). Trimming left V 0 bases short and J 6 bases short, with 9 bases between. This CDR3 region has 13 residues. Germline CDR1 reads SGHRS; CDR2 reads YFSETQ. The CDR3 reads CASSLVEGDGYTF. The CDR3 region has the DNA TGCGCCAGCAGCTTGGTCGAAGGGGATGGCTACACCTTC.